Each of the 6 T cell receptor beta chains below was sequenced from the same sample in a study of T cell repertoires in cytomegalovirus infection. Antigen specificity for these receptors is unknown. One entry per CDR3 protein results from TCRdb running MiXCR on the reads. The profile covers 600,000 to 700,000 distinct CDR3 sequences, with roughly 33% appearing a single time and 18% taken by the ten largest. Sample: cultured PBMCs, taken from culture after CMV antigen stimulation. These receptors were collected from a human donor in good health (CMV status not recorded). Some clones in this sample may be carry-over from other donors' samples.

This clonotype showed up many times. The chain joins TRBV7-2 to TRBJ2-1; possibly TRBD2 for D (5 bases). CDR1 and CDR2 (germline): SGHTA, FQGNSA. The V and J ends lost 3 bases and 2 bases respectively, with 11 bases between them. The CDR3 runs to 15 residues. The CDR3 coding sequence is TGTGCCAGCAGCTTCGAAAGCGGACCCTACAATGAGCAGTTCTTC. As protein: CASSFESGPYNEQFF.

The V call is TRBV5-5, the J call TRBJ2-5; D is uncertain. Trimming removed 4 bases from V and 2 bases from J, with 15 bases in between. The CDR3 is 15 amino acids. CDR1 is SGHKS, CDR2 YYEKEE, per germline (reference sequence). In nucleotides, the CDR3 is TGTGCCAGCAGCCTAGGGTCAGGACCGCAAGAGACCCAGTACTTC. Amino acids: CASSLGSGPQETQYF. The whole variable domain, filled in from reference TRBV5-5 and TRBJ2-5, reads DAGVTQSPTHLIKTRGQQVTLRCSPISGHKSVSWYQQVLGQGPQFIFQYYEKEERGRGNFPDRFSARQFPNYSSELNVNALLLGDSALYLCASSLGSGPQETQYFGPGTRLLVL.

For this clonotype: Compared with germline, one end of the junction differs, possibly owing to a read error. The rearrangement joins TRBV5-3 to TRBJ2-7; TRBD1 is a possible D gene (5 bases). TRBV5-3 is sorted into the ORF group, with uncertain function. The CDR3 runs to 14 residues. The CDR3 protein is CASSFATATYEQYF. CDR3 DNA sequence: TGTGCCAGCAGCTTCGCGACAGCTACCTACGAGCAGTACTTC.

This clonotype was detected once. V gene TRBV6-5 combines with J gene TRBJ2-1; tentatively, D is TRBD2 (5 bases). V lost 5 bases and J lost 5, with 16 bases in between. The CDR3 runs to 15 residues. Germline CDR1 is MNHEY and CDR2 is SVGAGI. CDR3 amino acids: CASSDVRSGNNEQFF. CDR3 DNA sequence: TGTGCCAGCAGTGACGTCCGGTCGGGGAACAATGAGCAGTTCTTC.

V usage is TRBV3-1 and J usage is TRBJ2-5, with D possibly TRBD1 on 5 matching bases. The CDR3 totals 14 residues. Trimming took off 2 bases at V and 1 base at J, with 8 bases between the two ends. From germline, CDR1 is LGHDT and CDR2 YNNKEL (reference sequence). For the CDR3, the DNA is TGTGCCAGCAGCCAAAGGGGTCCCCAAGAGACCCAGTACTTC. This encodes CASSQRGPQETQYF.

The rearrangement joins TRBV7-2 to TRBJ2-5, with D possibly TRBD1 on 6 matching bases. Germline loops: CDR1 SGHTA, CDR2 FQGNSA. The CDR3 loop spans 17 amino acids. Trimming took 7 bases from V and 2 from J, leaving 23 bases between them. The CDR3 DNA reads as TGTGCCAGCATCCTAGGGTCTGGGGGCCCCTTACAAGAGACCCAGTACTTC. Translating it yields CASILGSGGPLQETQYF.